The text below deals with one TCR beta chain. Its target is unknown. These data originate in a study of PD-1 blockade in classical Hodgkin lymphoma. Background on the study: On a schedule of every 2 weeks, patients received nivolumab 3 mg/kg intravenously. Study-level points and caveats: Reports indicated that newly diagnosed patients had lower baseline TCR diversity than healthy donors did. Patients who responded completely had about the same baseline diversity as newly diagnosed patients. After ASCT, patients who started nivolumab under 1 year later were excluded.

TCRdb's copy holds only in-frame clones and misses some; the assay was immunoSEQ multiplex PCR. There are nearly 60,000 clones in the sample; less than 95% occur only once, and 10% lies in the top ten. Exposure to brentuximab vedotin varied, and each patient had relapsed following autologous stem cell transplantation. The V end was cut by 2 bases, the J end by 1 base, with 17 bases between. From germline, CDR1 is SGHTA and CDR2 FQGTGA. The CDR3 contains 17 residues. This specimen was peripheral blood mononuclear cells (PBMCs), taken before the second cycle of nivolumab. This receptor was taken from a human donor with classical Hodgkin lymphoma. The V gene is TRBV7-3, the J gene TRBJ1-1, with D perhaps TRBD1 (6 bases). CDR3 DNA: TGTGCCAGCAGCTTATACGGAGGGGGGTGGTCGAACACTGAAGCTTTCTTT. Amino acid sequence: CASSLYGGGWSNTEAFF.